This T cell receptor beta chain is from a study of T cells in Graves' hyperthyroidism and ophthalmopathy (dated by TCRdb to between 2018 and 2021). Context from the whole study: Peripheral blood samples were taken at the time of initial diagnosis, prior to any treatment. After blood sampling, hyperthyroidism patients were treated with methimazole at a starting dose of 30 mg daily, and ophthalmopathy patients were treated with high-dose intravenous methylprednisolone. For training and testing, the approximately 92 patients in the discovery cohort were randomly divided in a 7:3 ratio. A discovery cohort of approximately 100 patients, roughly 45 with Graves' ophthalmopathy and 55 to 65 with stable Graves' hyperthyroidism, was used to find distinguishing TCR V-J signatures. In more than 5 Graves' hyperthyroidism patients, the study also compared T-cell repertoires from thyroid tissue with T-cell repertoires from blood. Prospective prediction of ophthalmopathy was tested in an independent validation cohort of 18 to 20 hyperthyroidism patients and roughly 16 patients who later progressed to ophthalmopathy. TCR Vbeta CDR3 sequencing of 130 to 150 peripheral blood samples (over 40 ophthalmopathy, 75 hyperthyroidism and approximately 17 progressor patients) is reported in the paper. Broad study findings and their caveats: Most expanded thyroid clonotypes (frequency above 0.001) were also detected in blood, suggesting blood repertoires may reflect thyroid immune responses. A model built on a 13 V-J signature distinguished ophthalmopathy from stable hyperthyroidism, reaching around 90% sensitivity and about 81% specificity in cross-validation and 80%/75% in testing. During validation, the model predicted progression to ophthalmopathy a median of roughly 7.1 months ahead of onset, with around 71% sensitivity and about 75% specificity. Sample size was not statistically predetermined, and investigators were not blinded to group allocation.

The germline ends are 13 bases apart after V is trimmed by 7 bases and J by 3 bases. Reading from cysteine to phenylalanine, the CDR3 counts 14 amino acids. The retained sequence is limited to the CDR3, 42 bases, with the frame set at the first base. The germline V gene (reference sequence) provides CDR1 LNHDA and CDR2 SQIVND. Graves' hyperthyroidism was defined as stable when no progression to ophthalmopathy occurred over 18 months of follow-up. Hyperthyroidism patients were aged 18 to 65 years and newly diagnosed, with disease duration of less than 2 months. Exclusion was applied to patients with uncontrolled infections, other autoimmune diseases, pregnancy or lactation. Diagnoses were established on the basis of clinical symptoms, serum thyroxine and TRAb, thyroid ultrasound, and orbital computed tomography. PBMCs were isolated from 8 to 10 ml of fresh peripheral blood by Ficoll-Paque density gradient centrifugation. Total RNA was extracted using Trizol reagent, and RNA quality was assessed on an Agilent 2100 Bioanalyzer.

This clonotype has just one count. No cognate antigen has been identified for it. No base quality values were provided; no much bigger clone lies one nucleotide off. Evidence from a single read is weak. Amplification of TCR beta CDR3 regions was carried out from RNA transcripts. A first-round RT-PCR of the TCR CDR3 used the HTBI primer set with the Qiagen OneStep RT-PCR kit. Libraries were constructed in a second round of multiplex PCR, after which size selection and purification were performed. Sequencing of the libraries was done on an Illumina HiSeq2000 using paired-end 100 bp reads. Turning to the authors' computational methods: SOAPnuke was used to process the raw data, removing reads that contained adapters or uncalled bases, had a mean Phred below 15, or lacked an exact match to the constant primer or identifier. High-quality paired reads were merged using COPE v1.2.5, and each unique nucleotide sequence was defined as a clonotype. MiTCR v1.1 was used to align clonotypes to the IMGT TRBV, TRBD and TRBJ reference segments. The analysis included only V-J combinations with a frequency above 0.0001, which together covered approximately 99% of the repertoires. A TCS score was defined as the ratio between F50 (clonal expansion) and ExV (chaos), using BLOSUM62-based TCRdist between CDR3 peptides within each V-J. Welch's t-statistics and random forest reduced fewer than 550 V-J features to about 13, which were used in a naive Bayes classifier (R e1071). Through fastp at Q25 and MiXCR, TCRdb rebuilt clones from the public reads, retaining in-frame beta chains. Each record represents a unique CDR3 protein, reported with the most common genes and DNA among its rows. Clone size and V and J calls follow TCRdb, not the original study. Counted in this sample were under 400,000 distinct CDR3 sequences; roughly 20% of them appeared once. Under 55% of the sample is in the top ten clones.

Sequencing was carried out using blood. The clonotype originates from a woman between 50 and 59 years old with Graves' hyperthyroidism. The chain joins TRBV19 to TRBJ1-3, with no confidently assigned D gene. The CDR3 region reads CASIPEISGNTIYF. At the DNA level, the sequence is TGTGCCAGTATCCCGGAAATCAGTGGAAACACCATATATTTT.